This entry lists 5 T cell receptor beta chains sequenced from one sample in a study of radiotherapy plus CTLA-4 blockade in lung cancer. Produced via immunoSEQ multiplex PCR; TCRdb's table is partial and in-frame only. Counted here are tens of thousands of clones, about 80% occurring once; the ten biggest clones make up 8.5% to 10%. The sequencing here drew on peripheral blood, taken from a patient treated with radiotherapy plus ipilimumab. Source of these receptors: a human donor with non-small cell lung cancer who had a complete response to radiotherapy plus ipilimumab.

This clone was recorded only once. The genes are TRBV30 and TRBJ1-4, with TRBD1 matching over 7 bases. Germline V gene sequence: CDR1 GTSNPN, CDR2 SVGIG (reference sequence). This CDR3 is built from 14 residues. The J segment lost 8 bases and the V segment lost 2 bases, leaving 8 bases of the junction unmatched. The CDR3 is CAWSKQGIGEKLFF. CDR3 nucleotides: TGTGCCTGGAGTAAACAGGGGATAGGGGAAAAACTGTTTTTT. The whole variable domain, filled in from reference TRBV30 and TRBJ1-4, reads SQTIHQWPATLVQPVGSPLSLECTVEGTSNPNLYWYRQAAGRGLQLLFYSVGIGQISSEVPQNLSASRPQDRQFILSSKKLLLSDSGFYLCAWSKQGIGEKLFFGSGTQLSVL.

J is TRBJ1-3 and V is TRBV6-1, with D possibly TRBD1 on 5 matching bases. Germline lookup yields CDR1 MNHNS and CDR2 SASEGT. Between the trimmed V and J ends, which lost 0 bases and 0 bases, there was a span of 9 bases. The CDR3 is 16 residues long. The CDR3 protein is CASSEAGPSSGNTIYF. For the CDR3, the DNA is TGTGCCAGCAGTGAAGCGGGACCGAGCTCTGGAAACACCATATATTTT.

The chain couples TRBV11-2 to TRBJ1-1, with D perhaps matching TRBD1 (5 bases). The CDR3 covers 18 residues. Germline V CDR1 and CDR2: SGHAT, FQNNGV. V was clipped by 4 bases and J by 1 base, with 22 bases between them. The CDR3 nucleotides are TGTGCCAGCAGCTCGATTCGACAGACCGGGGTGGGGAACACTGAAGCTTTCTTT. Amino acid sequence: CASSSIRQTGVGNTEAFF.

The chain is built from TRBV30 and TRBJ1-3, with 10 bases lining up with TRBD1. Germline values: CDR1 GTSNPN, CDR2 SVGIG (reference sequence). The V gene end was trimmed by 2 bases and the J gene end by 9 bases; junction bases not matched to a gene: 10. The CDR3 has 15 residues. The CDR3 loop is CAWSLWDRGLGTIYF. CDR3 in DNA: TGTGCCTGGAGTCTATGGGACAGGGGTTTAGGCACCATATATTTT.

The V gene is TRBV27, the J gene TRBJ2-7; TRBD1 agrees at 8 bases. This CDR3 spans 13 amino acids. Per the germline V gene, CDR1 is MNHEY and CDR2 is SMNVEV (reference sequence). Losses at the gene ends were 4 bases for V and 2 bases for J; bases not matched to a gene: 1. CDR3 coding DNA: TGTGCCAGCAGTTGGGACAGGACCTACGAGCAGTACTTC. Protein product: CASSWDRTYEQYF.